This record concerns one T cell receptor (beta chain) sequence. Its antigen is not identified. Peripheral blood samples and lesional scalp punch biopsies were obtained from alopecia areata patients. This entry comes from a study of CD8+ T cells in alopecia areata. Study in general: The study gave treated patients oral tofacitinib at 5 to 10 mg twice daily. Study outcomes and limitations: Normal scalp had lower clonality than lesional scalp, with alopecia totalis/universalis lesions showing this most strongly.

Sequencing templates came from extracted RNA that was reverse transcribed into cDNA. Repertoires were generated with immunoSEQ multiplex PCR, while TCRdb's copy carries only in-frame clones and drops some. The profile covers about 200,000 clones, with 57% appearing a single time and more than 0.4% taken by the ten largest. CDR1 SQVTM and CDR2 ANQGSEA come from the germline V gene. V lost 5 bases, J lost 1 base, and 11 bases lay in between. CDR3 length equals 13 residues. This specimen consisted of CD4+ T cells sorted from blood, obtained at week 0. The chain carries TRBV29-1 and TRBJ1-1, with unresolved D. This sequence originates from a human donor with alopecia areata. The CDR3 DNA reads as TGCAGCGTTAAAAATCTACCGAACACTGAAGCTTTCTTT. This codes for CSVKNLPNTEAFF.